Listed below are T cell receptor beta chains from one sample, sequenced in a study of blood T cell repertoires in COVID-19. This table comes from immunoSEQ multiplex PCR, and its TCRdb copy is limited to in-frame clones, with some not included. Among 140,000 to 150,000 clones, 75% to 85% were seen once, and the ten largest hold roughly 8.3%. Sequencing was carried out using peripheral blood. These receptors originate from a human donor with acute or convalescent COVID-19. The donor label of this sample is uncertain. CDR3s include the opening cysteine and the closing phenylalanine or tryptophan. The D gene is left open where the match is weak. The listing skips clone size in some rows; elsewhere it reads once, few, many or a size class.

clone_size: .
d_call: TRBD1
v_call: TRBV4-1
j_call: TRBJ1-2
cdr3_nt: TGCGCCAGCAGCCAAGACAGCGGACAACAGGGGGCGCGAGGCTACACCTTC
cdr3_aa: CASSQDSGQQGARGYTF

clone_size: .
d_call: .
v_call: TRBV30
j_call: TRBJ1-1
cdr3_nt: TGTGCCTGGAGGGACCCGGGGGGCGAACTAATCTTT
cdr3_aa: CAWRDPGGELIF

clone_size: .
d_call: .
v_call: TRBV25-1
j_call: TRBJ2-3
cdr3_nt: TGTGCCAGCAGTGAATCGCAGGTCGGCACAGATACGCAGTATTTT
cdr3_aa: CASSESQVGTDTQYF

clone_size: few
d_call: .
v_call: TRBV19
j_call: TRBJ2-3
cdr3_nt: TGTGCCAGTATGGCCCCCGGGGGAGTAGGTACGCAGTATTTT
cdr3_aa: CASMAPGGVGTQYF

clone_size: .
d_call: TRBD1
v_call: TRBV19
j_call: TRBJ1-5
cdr3_nt: TGTGCCAGCCAAGACAGGGACCATCAGCCCCAGCATTTT
cdr3_aa: CASQDRDHQPQHF

clone_size: .
d_call: .
v_call: TRBV7-3
j_call: TRBJ1-5
cdr3_nt: TGTGCCAGCAGCTTAAGAGGAGGGCGATATCGGGATCAGCCCCAGCATTTT
cdr3_aa: CASSLRGGRYRDQPQHF

clone_size: few
d_call: .
v_call: TRBV5-1
j_call: TRBJ1-1
cdr3_nt: TGCGCCAGCAGCTCACTCCCAGGGGAGAACACTGAAGCTTTCTTT
cdr3_aa: CASSSLPGENTEAFF

clone_size: once
d_call: TRBD1
v_call: TRBV7-9
j_call: TRBJ2-2
cdr3_nt: TGTGCCAGCAGCCGACAGGGCTACACCGGGGAGCTGTTTTTT
cdr3_aa: CASSRQGYTGELFF

clone_size: .
d_call: TRBD1
v_call: TRBV6-5
j_call: TRBJ1-2
cdr3_nt: TGTGCCAGCAGCTTATCGGGGACAGGGTCCTATGGCTACACCTTC
cdr3_aa: CASSLSGTGSYGYTF

clone_size: .
d_call: TRBD2
v_call: TRBV5-1
j_call: TRBJ2-1
cdr3_nt: TGCGCCAGCAGCTTGGTCCCCTCGACTAGCGGGGGGTTTAATGAGCAGTTCTTC
cdr3_aa: CASSLVPSTSGGFNEQFF

clone_size: few
d_call: TRBD1
v_call: TRBV18
j_call: TRBJ2-1
cdr3_nt: TGTGCCAGCTCACCGGGGACAGGGAATGAGCAGTTCTTC
cdr3_aa: CASSPGTGNEQFF

clone_size: .
d_call: .
v_call: TRBV5-1
j_call: TRBJ2-2
cdr3_nt: TGCGCCAGCAGCTTAATTTCAGGGGTAGCCGGGGAGCTGTTTTTT
cdr3_aa: CASSLISGVAGELFF

clone_size: .
d_call: .
v_call: TRBV3-1/TRBV3-2
j_call: TRBJ1-2
cdr3_nt: TGTGCCAGCACCCTAAGAGGCTATGGCTACACCTTC
cdr3_aa: CASTLRGYGYTF

clone_size: .
d_call: .
v_call: TRBV15
j_call: TRBJ1-4
cdr3_nt: TGTGCCACCAGTCAGGGCGGACAGCCAAATGAAAAACTGTTTTTT
cdr3_aa: CATSQGGQPNEKLFF

clone_size: .
d_call: .
v_call: TRBV9
j_call: TRBJ1-4
cdr3_nt: TGTGCCAGCAGCGTAGACCCGGGGGCTAATGAAAAACTGTTTTTT
cdr3_aa: CASSVDPGANEKLFF

clone_size: .
d_call: .
v_call: TRBV2
j_call: TRBJ2-2
cdr3_nt: TGTGCCAGCAGCGGGAGAACAAACACCGGGGAGCTGTTTTTT
cdr3_aa: CASSGRTNTGELFF

clone_size: .
d_call: TRBD1
v_call: TRBV15
j_call: TRBJ2-4
cdr3_nt: TGTGCCACCAGCAGATACGGGACAGGGGGGAACATTCAGTACTTC
cdr3_aa: CATSRYGTGGNIQYF

clone_size: many
d_call: TRBD1
v_call: TRBV30
j_call: TRBJ1-2
cdr3_nt: TGTGCCTGGAGTGCGACAGGGGGCTACTATGGCTACACCTTC
cdr3_aa: CAWSATGGYYGYTF

clone_size: .
d_call: TRBD1
v_call: TRBV6-5
j_call: TRBJ1-1
cdr3_nt: TGTGCCAGCAGTCGACAGGGCCGACTCGAAGCTTTCTTT
cdr3_aa: CASSRQGRLEAFF

clone_size: .
d_call: .
v_call: TRBV7-9
j_call: TRBJ2-5
cdr3_nt: TGTGCCAGCAGCTTAGTGCTGGGGCGGGGAGAGACCCAGTACTTC
cdr3_aa: CASSLVLGRGETQYF

clone_size: .
d_call: TRBD1
v_call: TRBV3-1/TRBV3-2
j_call: TRBJ1-2
cdr3_nt: TGTGCCAGCAGCCGCTTGGCGGGGACAGGGGAAAATGGCTACACCTTC
cdr3_aa: CASSRLAGTGENGYTF

clone_size: .
d_call: .
v_call: TRBV13
j_call: TRBJ1-1
cdr3_nt: TGTGCCAGCAGCCCAGGGCTAGGGAACACTGAAGCTTTCTTT
cdr3_aa: CASSPGLGNTEAFF

clone_size: .
d_call: .
v_call: TRBV30
j_call: TRBJ1-4
cdr3_nt: TGTGCCTGGAGTGCCAACCTACGCGATGAAAAACTGTTTTTT
cdr3_aa: CAWSANLRDEKLFF

clone_size: .
d_call: TRBD2
v_call: TRBV3-1/TRBV3-2
j_call: TRBJ2-1
cdr3_nt: TGTGCCAGCAGCCGGGGATGGAGGGAGGGTGAGCAGTTCTTC
cdr3_aa: CASSRGWREGEQFF

clone_size: .
d_call: TRBD1
v_call: TRBV4-1
j_call: TRBJ2-7
cdr3_nt: TGCGCCAGCAGCCAAGACCCTCCCTCGACAGGGGTGTACGAGCAGTACTTC
cdr3_aa: CASSQDPPSTGVYEQYF

clone_size: .
d_call: .
v_call: TRBV2
j_call: TRBJ2-4
cdr3_nt: TGTGCCAGCAGTGAAGTGGGCCTAGCCAAAAACATTCAGTACTTC
cdr3_aa: CASSEVGLAKNIQYF

clone_size: few
d_call: TRBD1
v_call: TRBV5-1
j_call: TRBJ1-6
cdr3_nt: TGCGCCAGCAGCTTGGCCGGGACAGGGGGATTTAAAAGTAATTCACCCCTCCACTTT
cdr3_aa: CASSLAGTGGFKSNSPLHF

clone_size: few
d_call: .
v_call: TRBV7-8
j_call: TRBJ1-5
cdr3_nt: TGTGCCAGCAGCCCCCGAGGTCAGCCCCAGCATTTT
cdr3_aa: CASSPRGQPQHF

clone_size: .
d_call: .
v_call: TRBV6-5
j_call: TRBJ2-5
cdr3_nt: TGTGCCAGCAGTCGCAACGCGGGGCCGGAGACCCAGTACTTC
cdr3_aa: CASSRNAGPETQYF

clone_size: .
d_call: TRBD1
v_call: TRBV11-2
j_call: TRBJ1-5
cdr3_nt: TGTGCCAGCAGCTTAGCCAGGGGGCATCCCCAGCATTTT
cdr3_aa: CASSLARGHPQHF

clone_size: few
d_call: .
v_call: TRBV6-5
j_call: TRBJ1-4
cdr3_nt: TGTGCCAGCAGCTCCGGGGAGGTCGGGGAAAAACTGTTTTTT
cdr3_aa: CASSSGEVGEKLFF

clone_size: .
d_call: .
v_call: TRBV4-1
j_call: TRBJ1-6
cdr3_nt: TGCGCCAGCAGCCAAGTCTACCCGCCAAAGTCACCCCTCCACTTT
cdr3_aa: CASSQVYPPKSPLHF

clone_size: large
d_call: .
v_call: TRBV9
j_call: TRBJ2-3
cdr3_nt: TGTGCCAGCAGCCCCTGGGGACTCCCTGATACGCAGTATTTT
cdr3_aa: CASSPWGLPDTQYF

clone_size: .
d_call: TRBD1
v_call: TRBV29-1
j_call: TRBJ1-1
cdr3_nt: TGCAGCGTTCGACAGGGGGGGGTAGCTTTCTTT
cdr3_aa: CSVRQGGVAFF

clone_size: .
d_call: .
v_call: TRBV2
j_call: TRBJ2-1
cdr3_nt: TGTGCCAGCAGTGAGGGGGGCTCCTACAATGAGCAGTTCTTC
cdr3_aa: CASSEGGSYNEQFF